This T cell receptor (beta chain) was profiled in a study of T cells in women clearing cervical HPV infection. Study information: Only a few women had HLA typing results available.

Turning to this clone: Its antigen is as yet unknown. The missing CDR3 end, 3 residues past where the read stops, is filled in from the germline J gene.

Study-wide points: Richness plus V gene abundances separated cases from controls with AUC around 0.8. CIN3+ cases had significantly higher TCR repertoire richness than controls, but evenness did not differ. TRBV6-7 abundance was lower in cases than controls (0.11% versus 0.16%).

Here immunoSEQ multiplex PCR was the method, and the copy in TCRdb shows in-frame clones only, minus some. The specimen's table records approximately 34,000 clones. Per the germline V gene, CDR1 is GTSNPN and CDR2 is SVGIG (reference sequence). This CDR3 region has 13 residues. Trimming shortened V by 0 bases and J by 10 bases, and 10 bases separated the two germline ends. Material: blood buffy coat. The source of this sequence is a woman aged 18 to 75 with a cervical HPV16 infection that either progressed to CIN3+ or cleared (not recorded which). The chain combines TRBV30 with TRBJ1-6, with a weak D call TRBD1 (6 bases). The CDR3 sequence is CAWSVLGASPLHF. Incomplete CDR3 DNA: TGTGCCTGGAGTGTACTGGGGGCCTCACCC.